Sequencing of this TCR beta chain was carried out in a study of CD8+ T cells in alopecia areata. Overall study context: Patients in the treated group were given tofacitinib by mouth, 5 to 10 mg twice a day. Findings and caveats of the study: Baseline CD8+ expansion's link to response remains uncertain, as there was one nonresponder. Tofacitinib significantly brought down scalp clonality and expanded CD8+ clones among top 100. Affected lesional scalp, above all in alopecia totalis/universalis, was more clonal than normal scalp.

TCR sequencing used cDNA made by reverse transcription of extracted RNA. The assay was immunoSEQ multiplex PCR, and TCRdb's table has in-frame clones only and misses some. Of 110,000 to 150,000 clones detected, 86% appear once; the ten largest clones hold about 13%. Regarding this clone: Its antigen is not identified.

Treatment noted: oral pan-JAK inhibitor, 5-10 mg twice daily. Trimming shortened V by 2 bases and J by 3 bases, and 8 bases separated the two germline ends. This CDR3 contains 13 residues. Germline V gene data show CDR1 as MNHEY and CDR2 as SMNVEV (reference sequence). The sample was CD8+ T cells sorted from blood, taken at week 4, from a patient treated with tofacitinib. The sequence derives from a human donor with alopecia areata. V gene TRBV27 combines with J gene TRBJ2-7, with D unresolved. The CDR3 is CASSLGSLYEQYF. Here the CDR3 DNA reads TGTGCCAGCAGTTTAGGAAGCCTCTACGAGCAGTACTTC.